This paragraph reports one TCR beta chain. This clonotype was counted between two and nine times. Its antigen is still unknown. Per-base qualities were not stored, and no clone one base away is much larger. The record originates from a study of post-analysis software for immune sequencing data (dated by TCRdb to 2013 to 2016). About the full investigation: Disease courses on record covered relapsing-remitting, secondary progressive and progressive-relapsing multiple sclerosis, though some patients had no subtype annotation. A subset of samples was prepared in parallel using single-end sample barcoding, then pooled and co-amplified after Illumina adapter ligation. The multiple sclerosis patient repertoires were compared with 10 to 12 previously published healthy control repertoires from donors aged about 6 to 25 years. Broader findings and caveats from the paper: Significantly higher frequencies in patients than in controls were found for roughly 5 TRBV segments, including TRBV5-6, TRBV5-1 and TRBV20-1. Direct clustering with F measure revealed strong co-clustering of samples prepared in the same batch, which led to a batch-effect correction. The control group was slightly older than the multiple sclerosis patient group. Compared with controls, multiple sclerosis patients had significantly lower normalized Chao1 diversity, a finding suggesting substantial peripheral T-cell clonal expansion.

From its cysteine to its phenylalanine, the CDR3 spans 14 amino acids. The entry retains the CDR3 DNA only, 42 bases that are in frame from base 1. The CDR1 and CDR2 encoded by the germline V gene (reference sequence) are DFQATT and SNEGSKA. At the junction V is shortened by 1 base and J by 1 base, with 10 bases in between. TCR beta repertoires were profiled from peripheral blood of roughly 13 young patients with multiple sclerosis to demonstrate the VDJtools post-analysis software. The multiple sclerosis patients were children and adolescents ranging in age from roughly 6 to 15 years. The library came from PCR. Sequencing used an Illumina HiSeq 2500. Unique molecular identifiers were incorporated into TCR beta cDNA libraries to reduce PCR and sequencing biases. Every 1 to 10 million input T cells yielded approximately 500,000 cDNA molecules, meaning each molecule approximated one T cell. The patient libraries were prepared and sequenced using the same protocol as the earlier healthy control dataset. Samples belonging to the same batch were prepared together, multiplexed and sequenced on a shared HiSeq lane. The study's own analysis went as follows. Raw barcoded reads were processed with MIGEC, discarding single-read molecular identifier groups before consensus assembly and CDR3 extraction. Clonotype tables were post-analysed with VDJtools, normalizing diversity by down-sampling all datasets to the smallest sample size. In repertoire overlap clustering, CDR3 amino acid sequences, but not nucleotide sequences, were matched to correct batch-related cross-sample contamination. TCRdb handled the public reads itself, with Q25 trimming in fastp and clone calling in MiXCR, and kept productive beta chains. Each entry is one CDR3 protein sequence, shown with its most common DNA and genes. The V and J calls come from TCRdb's annotation, not from the publication. Here the sample has hundreds of thousands of distinct CDR3 sequences; about 32% occur a single time. The top ten clones comprise around 0.55% of the sample.

Sequencing used blood. This sequence was found in a girl aged 10 to 17 with multiple sclerosis. This sequence uses TRBV20-1 and TRBJ2-5; confidence is insufficient to name the D gene. Read as DNA, the sequence is TGCAGTGCTAGAGTGTTGGAAACCCAAGAGACCCAGTACTTC. This yields the protein CSARVLETQETQYF.